The present T cell receptor (beta chain) was sequenced within a study of T cell responses to AZD1222 COVID-19 vaccine. Assay used: immunoSEQ multiplex PCR; TCRdb lists only in-frame clones, some missing. Of under 150,000 clones detected, around nine tenths appear once; the ten largest clones hold about 1.5%. The CDR3 runs 14 residues. Germline V gives CDR1 GTSNPN, CDR2 SVGIG (reference sequence). The V end lost 4 bases, the J end lost 4 bases, and 14 bases lay between the germline ends. For this clone: Its matching antigen is unknown.

The study, taken as a whole, reports: Baseline seropositives among AZD1222 recipients totaled only 5 or 6. Targeting of unmutated variant regions was reportedly seen in nearly half of spike-specific TCRs. Following two doses of AZD1222, Spike-specific TCR breadth and depth rose.

The chain has TRBV30 and TRBJ2-1; possibly TRBD2 for D (6 bases). Material: peripheral blood, obtained on day 0 of AZD1222 vaccination. This sequence originates from an adult in good health. Written as DNA, the CDR3 is TGTGCCTGGACGTCGGGACTCGATTACAATGAGCAGTTCTTC. Translated: CAWTSGLDYNEQFF.